This TCR beta chain was sequenced during a study of blood T cell repertoires in COVID-19 (dated by TCRdb to the early 2020s). About the study as a whole: Samples from collaborators originated in the United States, Italy and Spain and spanned both the acute and convalescent phases of COVID-19. The material from the prospective study consisted of cDNA or gDNA derived from T cells, B-cell-depleted T cells, or PBMCs. Subjects who had been exposed to COVID-19, were actively infected with it, or had recovered from it provided the deeply sampled blood TCRbeta repertoires that made up the dataset. The repertoires were released in a freely available public database intended as a resource for research on the immune response to SARS-CoV-2. The samples were drawn from two sources: the first 160 participants of the ongoing ImmuneRACE study, and fewer than 1,500 subjects contributed by 6 global collaborators. Nearly every sample came with metadata listing a de-identified subject ID, COVID-19 status, age in years and sex. Where HLA class I and class II types were available, the types were taken from metadata supplied by the sample provider, not from assay-based typing.

On this clone itself: Which antigen it targets is not known. There are no base qualities to consult, and no much larger clone falls within one base.

The immunoSEQ Assay, a bias-controlled multiplex PCR, was used to amplify TCRbeta CDR3 regions from genomic DNA. As for the original processing: Nucleated cell counts per sample were estimated from amplification of reference gene primers within the assay. To quantify the absolute abundance of each unique TCRbeta CDR3 rearrangement, sequence reads were collapsed and filtered. For each sample, productive Simpson clonality was calculated by taking the square root of Simpson's diversity index across productive rearrangements. TCRdb provides this immuneACCESS table in a form limited to in-frame rearrangements. Some clones are lacking; in checked studies, under half of them reflect an unresolved V gene, and why the rest are absent is not known. The V and J calls and clone size were taken over from that table, and D and trimming were inferred from the DNA. This sample gives 95,000 to 120,000 clones in total; nearly 90% of them show up just once. 8.4% of the sample is in the top ten clones.

Overall results and qualifications from the work: How much clinical and demographic metadata was included differed by source and by participant, and the metadata was provided uncurated.

Samples from volunteer blood donors who had recovered from COVID-19 were contributed by a second Seattle source. Each collaborating institution followed its own protocols to collect whole blood in K2EDTA tubes. For TCRbeta analysis, collaborator samples were shipped as frozen whole blood, as isolated PBMCs, or as DNA extracted from either sample type. Sequences ENHRY (CDR1) and SYGVKD (CDR2) are obtained from the germline V gene. V is pared back by 2 bases and J by 0 bases, with 12 bases lying between the germline termini. Taken from cysteine to phenylalanine, the CDR3 has 16 residues. Of the read, only the CDR3 DNA is kept; its 48 bases are in frame from base 1.

The source of this sequence is a woman in her seventies who had recovered from COVID-19. Sequencing used peripheral blood. The chain joins TRBV10-3 to TRBJ2-3; TRBD2 is perhaps the D gene, given 5 matching bases. The CDR3 loop reads CAISEIGLTSTDTQYF. The bases read TGTGCCATCAGTGAGATAGGACTTACTAGCACAGATACGCAGTATTTT.